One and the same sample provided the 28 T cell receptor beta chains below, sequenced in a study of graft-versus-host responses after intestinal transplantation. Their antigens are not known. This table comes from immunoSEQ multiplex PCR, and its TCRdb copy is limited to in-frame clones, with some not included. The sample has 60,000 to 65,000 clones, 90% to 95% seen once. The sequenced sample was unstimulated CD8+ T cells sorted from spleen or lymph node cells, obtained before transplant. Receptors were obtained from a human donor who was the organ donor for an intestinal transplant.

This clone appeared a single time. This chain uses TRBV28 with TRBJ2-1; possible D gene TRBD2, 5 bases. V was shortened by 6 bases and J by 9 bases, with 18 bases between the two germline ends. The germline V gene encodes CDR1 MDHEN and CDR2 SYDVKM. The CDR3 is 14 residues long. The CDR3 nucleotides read TGTGCCAGCAGGTTGGACTCGGTCTGGACTGAGCAGTTCTTC. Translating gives CASRLDSVWTEQFF.

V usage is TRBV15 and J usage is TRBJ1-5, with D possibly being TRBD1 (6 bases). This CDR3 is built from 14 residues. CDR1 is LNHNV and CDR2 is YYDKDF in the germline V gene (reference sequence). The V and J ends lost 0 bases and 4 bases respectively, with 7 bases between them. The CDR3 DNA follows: TGTGCCACCAGCAGAGACAGGGGAAATCAGCCCCAGCATTTT. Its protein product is CATSRDRGNQPQHF.

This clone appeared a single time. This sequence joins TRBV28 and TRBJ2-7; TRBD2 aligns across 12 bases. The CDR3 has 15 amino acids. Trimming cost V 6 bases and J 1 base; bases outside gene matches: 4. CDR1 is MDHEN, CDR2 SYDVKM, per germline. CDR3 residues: CASSPTSGRSYEQYF. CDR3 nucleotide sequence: TGTGCCAGCAGCCCGACTAGCGGGAGATCCTACGAGCAGTACTTC.

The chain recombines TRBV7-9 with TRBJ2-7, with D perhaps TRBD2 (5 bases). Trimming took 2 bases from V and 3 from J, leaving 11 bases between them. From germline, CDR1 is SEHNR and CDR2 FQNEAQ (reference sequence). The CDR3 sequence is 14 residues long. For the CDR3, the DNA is TGTGCCAGCAGCTTAAGTGCTAGCAGCTACGAGCAGTACTTC. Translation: CASSLSASSYEQYF.

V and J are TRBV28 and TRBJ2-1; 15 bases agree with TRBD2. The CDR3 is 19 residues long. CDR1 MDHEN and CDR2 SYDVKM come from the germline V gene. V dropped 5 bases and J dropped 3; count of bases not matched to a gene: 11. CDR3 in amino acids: CASSPHRTSGRAHYNEQFF. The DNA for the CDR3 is TGTGCCAGCAGTCCCCATAGGACTAGCGGGAGGGCCCACTACAATGAGCAGTTCTTC.

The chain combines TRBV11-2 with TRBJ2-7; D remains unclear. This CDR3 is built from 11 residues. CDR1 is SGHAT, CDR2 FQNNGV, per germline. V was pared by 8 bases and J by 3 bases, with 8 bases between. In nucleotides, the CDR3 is TGTGCCAGCGCGAGATACTACGAGCAGTACTTC. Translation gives CASARYYEQYF.

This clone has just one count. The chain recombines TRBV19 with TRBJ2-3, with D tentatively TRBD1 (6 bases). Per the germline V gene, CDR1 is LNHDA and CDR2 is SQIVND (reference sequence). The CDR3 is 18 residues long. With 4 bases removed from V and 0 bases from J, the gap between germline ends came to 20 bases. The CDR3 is CASSTRQAVSPSTDTQYF. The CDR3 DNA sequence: TGTGCCAGTAGTACTAGACAGGCCGTATCTCCTAGCACAGATACGCAGTATTTT.

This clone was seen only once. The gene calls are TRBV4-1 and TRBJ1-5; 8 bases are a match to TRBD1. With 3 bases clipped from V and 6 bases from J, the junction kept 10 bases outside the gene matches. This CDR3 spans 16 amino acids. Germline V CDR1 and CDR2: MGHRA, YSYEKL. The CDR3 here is CASSQGPRTGFQPQHF. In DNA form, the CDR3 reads TGCGCCAGCAGCCAGGGACCGCGGACAGGGTTTCAGCCCCAGCATTTT.

This CDR3 reads CASSYADRGSTDTQYF. For the CDR3, the DNA is TGTGCCAGCAGTTACGCCGACAGGGGGTCCACAGATACGCAGTATTTT. The V call is TRBV6-6, the J call TRBJ2-3, with 9 bases identical to TRBD1. V lost 2 bases, J lost 2 bases, and 5 bases stayed unmatched. Germline values: CDR1 MNHNY, CDR2 SVGAGI (reference sequence). This CDR3 contains 16 residues.

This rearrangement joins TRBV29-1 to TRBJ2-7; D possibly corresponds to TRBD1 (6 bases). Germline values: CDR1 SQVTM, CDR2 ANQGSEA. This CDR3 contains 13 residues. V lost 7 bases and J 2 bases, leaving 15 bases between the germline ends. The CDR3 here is CSASDRQTYEQYF. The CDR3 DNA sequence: TGCAGCGCGTCGGACAGACAGACCTACGAGCAGTACTTC.

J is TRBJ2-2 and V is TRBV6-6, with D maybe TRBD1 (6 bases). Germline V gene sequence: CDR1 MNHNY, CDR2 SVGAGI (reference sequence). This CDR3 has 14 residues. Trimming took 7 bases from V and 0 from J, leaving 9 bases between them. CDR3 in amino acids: CASTDSSNTGELFF. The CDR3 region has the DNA TGTGCCAGCACGGACAGTTCGAACACCGGGGAGCTGTTTTTT.

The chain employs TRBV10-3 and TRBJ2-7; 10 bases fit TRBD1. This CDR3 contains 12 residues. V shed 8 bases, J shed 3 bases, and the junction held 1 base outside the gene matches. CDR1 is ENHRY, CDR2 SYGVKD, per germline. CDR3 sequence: CAIGTGDYEQYF. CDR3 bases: TGTGCCATCGGGACAGGGGACTACGAGCAGTACTTC.

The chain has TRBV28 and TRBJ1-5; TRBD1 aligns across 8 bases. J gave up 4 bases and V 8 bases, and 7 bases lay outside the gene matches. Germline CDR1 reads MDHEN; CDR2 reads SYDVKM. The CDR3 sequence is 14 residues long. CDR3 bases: TGTGCCAGCGGTGGACAGGGAGAAAATCAGCCCCAGCATTTT. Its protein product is CASGGQGENQPQHF.

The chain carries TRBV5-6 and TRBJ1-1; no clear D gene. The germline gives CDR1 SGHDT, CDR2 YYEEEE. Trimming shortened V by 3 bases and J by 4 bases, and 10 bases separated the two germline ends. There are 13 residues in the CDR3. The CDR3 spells CASSSGVGTEAFF. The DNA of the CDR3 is TGTGCCAGCAGCTCCGGGGTGGGCACTGAAGCTTTCTTT. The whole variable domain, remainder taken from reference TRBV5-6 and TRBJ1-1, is DAGVTQSPTHLIKTRGQQVTLRCSPKSGHDTVSWYQQALGQGPQFIFQYYEEEERQRGNFPDRFSGHQFPNYSSELNVNALLLGDSALYLCASSSGVGTEAFFGQGTRLTVV.

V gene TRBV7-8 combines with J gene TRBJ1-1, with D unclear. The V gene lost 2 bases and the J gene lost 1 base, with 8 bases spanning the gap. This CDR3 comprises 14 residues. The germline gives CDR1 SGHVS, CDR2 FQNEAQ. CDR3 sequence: CASSLNSRNTEAFF. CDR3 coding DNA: TGTGCCAGCAGCTTAAATTCCAGGAACACTGAAGCTTTCTTT.

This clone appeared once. The CDR3 sequence is CASSLKGTQREGGNEQFF. The CDR3 coding sequence is TGTGCCAGCAGCCTCAAGGGGACACAGCGGGAAGGGGGAAATGAGCAGTTCTTC. This sequence joins TRBV7-3 and TRBJ2-1, with D possibly matching TRBD2 (7 bases). The CDR3 contains 18 residues. Trimming left V 5 bases short and J 7 bases short, with 27 bases between. In germline, CDR1 is SGHTA, CDR2 FQGTGA.

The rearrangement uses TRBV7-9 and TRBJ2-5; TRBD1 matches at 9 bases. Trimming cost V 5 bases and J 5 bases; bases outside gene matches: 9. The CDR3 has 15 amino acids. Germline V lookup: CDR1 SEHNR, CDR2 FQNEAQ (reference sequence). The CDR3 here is CASSTPQGAGETQYF. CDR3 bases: TGTGCCAGCAGCACGCCACAGGGGGCAGGGGAGACCCAGTACTTC.

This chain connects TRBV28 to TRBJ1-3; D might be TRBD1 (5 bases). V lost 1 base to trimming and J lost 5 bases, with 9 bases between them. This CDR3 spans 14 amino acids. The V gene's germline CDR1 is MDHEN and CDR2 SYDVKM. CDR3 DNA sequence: TGTGCCAGCAGTTTATCAGGGTCTCGAAACACCATATATTTT. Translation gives CASSLSGSRNTIYF.

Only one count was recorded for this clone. CDR3 in DNA: TGTGCCAGTAGTAGCACTACCCCATCATCCGGGACAGGGGCGATCGGGGAGCTGTTTTTT. Its protein is CASSSTTPSSGTGAIGELFF. The chain combines TRBV19 with TRBJ2-2; 10 bases line up with TRBD1. This CDR3 contains 20 residues. With 4 bases clipped from V and 7 bases from J, the junction kept 21 bases outside the gene matches. Germline V gene lookup returns CDR1 LNHDA and CDR2 SQIVND (reference sequence).

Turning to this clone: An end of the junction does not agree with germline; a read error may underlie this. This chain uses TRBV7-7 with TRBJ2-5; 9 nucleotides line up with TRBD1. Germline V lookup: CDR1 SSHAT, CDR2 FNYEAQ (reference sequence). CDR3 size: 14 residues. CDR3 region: CASSLTDRGETQYF. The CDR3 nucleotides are TGTGCTAGCAGCTTAACCGACAGGGGGGAGACCCAGTACTTC. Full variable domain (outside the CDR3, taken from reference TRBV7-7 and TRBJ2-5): GAGVSQSPRYKVTKRGQDVTLRCDPISSHATLYWYQQALGQGPEFLTYFNYEAQPDKSGLPSDRFSAERPEGSISTLTIQRTEQRDSAMYRCASSLTDRGETQYFGPGTRLLVL.

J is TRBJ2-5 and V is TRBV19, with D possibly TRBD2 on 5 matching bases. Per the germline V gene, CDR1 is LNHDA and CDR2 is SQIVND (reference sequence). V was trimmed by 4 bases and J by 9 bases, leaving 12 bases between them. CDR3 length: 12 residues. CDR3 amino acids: CASSNRGLPQYF. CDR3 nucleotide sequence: TGTGCCAGTAGTAACCGCGGACTCCCCCAGTACTTC.

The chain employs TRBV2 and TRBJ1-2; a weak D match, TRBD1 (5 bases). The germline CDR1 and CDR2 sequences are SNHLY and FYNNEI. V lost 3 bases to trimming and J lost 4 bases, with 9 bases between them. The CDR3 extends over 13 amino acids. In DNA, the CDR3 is TGTGCCAGCAGTGATACAGGTGGCTATGGCTACACCTTC. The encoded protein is CASSDTGGYGYTF.

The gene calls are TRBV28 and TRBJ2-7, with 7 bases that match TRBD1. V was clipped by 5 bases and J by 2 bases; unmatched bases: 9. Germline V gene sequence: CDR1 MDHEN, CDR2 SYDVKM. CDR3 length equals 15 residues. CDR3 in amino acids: CASSPDREDTYEQYF. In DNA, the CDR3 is TGTGCCAGCAGTCCCGACAGGGAAGACACCTACGAGCAGTACTTC.

In DNA, the CDR3 is TGTGCCAGCAGTTTAGGCAGGGGCGAGGAAAAACTGTTTTTT. This sequence encodes CASSLGRGEEKLFF. The V gene is TRBV28, the J gene TRBJ1-4; D possibly corresponds to TRBD1 (6 bases). V shed 2 bases and J shed 8 bases, with 12 bases lying between them. The CDR3 covers 14 residues. Germline V gene data show CDR1 as MDHEN and CDR2 as SYDVKM.

CDR3 sequence (DNA): TGTGCCAGCAGCGTAGCGACAGGGGAATACGAGCAGTACTTC. The encoded protein is CASSVATGEYEQYF. The genes are TRBV9 and TRBJ2-5; 8 nucleotides match TRBD1. The J call may be incorrect, as the DNA end agrees better with TRBJ2-7. Germline V gene data show CDR1 as SGDLS and CDR2 as YYNGEE. The CDR3 spans 14 residues.

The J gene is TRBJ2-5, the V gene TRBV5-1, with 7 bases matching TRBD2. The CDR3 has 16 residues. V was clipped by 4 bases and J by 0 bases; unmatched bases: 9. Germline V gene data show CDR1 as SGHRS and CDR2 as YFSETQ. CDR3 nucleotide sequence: TGCGCCAGCAGCCGGGCTAGCGGAGGGTACCAAGAGACCCAGTACTTC. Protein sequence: CASSRASGGYQETQYF.

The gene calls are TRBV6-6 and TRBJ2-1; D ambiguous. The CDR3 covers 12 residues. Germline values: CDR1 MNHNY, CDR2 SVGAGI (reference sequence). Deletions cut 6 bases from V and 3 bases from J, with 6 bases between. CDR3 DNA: TGTGCCAGCAGGCAGTTCTACAATGAGCAGTTCTTC. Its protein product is CASRQFYNEQFF.

The CDR3 loop is CATLHVTNTGELFF. Here the CDR3 DNA reads TGTGCCACCTTACACGTAACGAACACCGGGGAGCTGTTTTTT. The J gene is TRBJ2-2, the V gene TRBV7-8; no definite D call. With 10 bases removed from V and 0 bases from J, the gap between germline ends came to 12 bases. This CDR3 region has 14 residues. The germline V gene encodes CDR1 SGHVS and CDR2 FQNEAQ.